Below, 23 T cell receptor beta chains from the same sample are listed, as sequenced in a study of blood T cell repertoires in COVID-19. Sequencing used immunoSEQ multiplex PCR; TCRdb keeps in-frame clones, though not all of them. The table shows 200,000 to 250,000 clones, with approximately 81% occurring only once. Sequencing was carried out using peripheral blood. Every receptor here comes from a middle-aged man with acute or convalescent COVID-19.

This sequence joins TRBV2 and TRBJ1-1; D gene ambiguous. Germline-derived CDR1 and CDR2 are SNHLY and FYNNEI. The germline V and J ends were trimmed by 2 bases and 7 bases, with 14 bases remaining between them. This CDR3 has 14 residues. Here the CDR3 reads CASSELAGDLEAFF. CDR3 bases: TGTGCCAGCAGTGAATTGGCAGGCGATCTTGAAGCTTTCTTT.

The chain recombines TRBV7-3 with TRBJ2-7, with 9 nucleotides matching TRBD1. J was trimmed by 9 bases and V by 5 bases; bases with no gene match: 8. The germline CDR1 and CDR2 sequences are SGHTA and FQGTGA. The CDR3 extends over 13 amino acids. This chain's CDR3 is CASSATGGGRQYF. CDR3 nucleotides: TGTGCCAGCAGCGCTACAGGGGGCGGGAGGCAGTACTTC.

The CDR3 protein is CASSYGSQPQHF. The CDR3 region has the DNA TGTGCCAGCAGTTATGGGAGCCAGCCCCAGCATTTT. J is TRBJ1-5 and V is TRBV6-5; no clear D gene. The CDR3 spans 12 residues. The germline V gene has CDR1 MNHEY and CDR2 SVGAGI. V was clipped by 3 bases and J by 7 bases, with 7 bases between them.

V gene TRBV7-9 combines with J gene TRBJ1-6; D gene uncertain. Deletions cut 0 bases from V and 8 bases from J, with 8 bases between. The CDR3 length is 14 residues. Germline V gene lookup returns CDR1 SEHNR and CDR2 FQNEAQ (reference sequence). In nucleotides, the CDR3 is TGTGCCAGCAGCTTAGCGGAAGACTATTCACCCCTCCACTTT. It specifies CASSLAEDYSPLHF.

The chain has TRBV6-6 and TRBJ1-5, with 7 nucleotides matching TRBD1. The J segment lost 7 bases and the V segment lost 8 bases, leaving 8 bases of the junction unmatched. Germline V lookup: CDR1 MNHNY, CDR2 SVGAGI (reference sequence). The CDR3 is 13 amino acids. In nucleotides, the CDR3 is TGTGCCAGCTTCTGGGAGACAGGGCAGCCCCAGCATTTT. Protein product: CASFWETGQPQHF.

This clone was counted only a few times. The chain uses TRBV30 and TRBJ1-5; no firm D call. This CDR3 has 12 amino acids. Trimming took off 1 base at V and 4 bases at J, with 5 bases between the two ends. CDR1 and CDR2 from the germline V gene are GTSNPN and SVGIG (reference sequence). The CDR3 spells CAWSGTNQPQHF. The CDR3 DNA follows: TGTGCCTGGAGTGGAACTAATCAGCCCCAGCATTTT. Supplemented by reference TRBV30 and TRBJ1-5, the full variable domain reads SQTIHQWPATLVQPVGSPLSLECTVEGTSNPNLYWYRQAAGRGLQLLFYSVGIGQISSEVPQNLSASRPQDRQFILSSKKLLLSDSGFYLCAWSGTNQPQHFGDGTRLSIL.

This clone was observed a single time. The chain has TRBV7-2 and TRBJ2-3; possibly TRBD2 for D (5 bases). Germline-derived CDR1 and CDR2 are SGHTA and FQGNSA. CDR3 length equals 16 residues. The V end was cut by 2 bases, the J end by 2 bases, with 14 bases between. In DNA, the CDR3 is TGTGCCAGCAGCTTATTTAGCGAACCCGTCACAGATACGCAGTATTTT. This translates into CASSLFSEPVTDTQYF.

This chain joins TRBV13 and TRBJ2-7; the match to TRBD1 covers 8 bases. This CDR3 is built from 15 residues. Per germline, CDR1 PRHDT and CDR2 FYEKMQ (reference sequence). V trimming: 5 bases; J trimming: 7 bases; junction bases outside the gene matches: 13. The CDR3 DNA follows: TGTGCCAGCAGCGGGGCCGGGACAGGCCCTCGAGAGCAGTACTTC. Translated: CASSGAGTGPREQYF.

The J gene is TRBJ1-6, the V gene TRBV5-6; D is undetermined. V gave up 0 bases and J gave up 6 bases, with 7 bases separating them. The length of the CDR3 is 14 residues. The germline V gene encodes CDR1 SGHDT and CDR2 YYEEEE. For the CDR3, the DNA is TGTGCCAGCAGCTTGGACAGTTTTAATTCACCCCTCCACTTT. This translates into CASSLDSFNSPLHF.

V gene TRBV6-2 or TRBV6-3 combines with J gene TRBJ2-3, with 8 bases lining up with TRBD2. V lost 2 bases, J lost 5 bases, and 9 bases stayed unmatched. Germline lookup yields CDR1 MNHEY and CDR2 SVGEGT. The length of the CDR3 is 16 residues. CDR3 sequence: CASSYPRAGAGDTQYF. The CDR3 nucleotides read TGTGCCAGCAGTTACCCTCGAGCGGGGGCGGGAGATACGCAGTATTTT.

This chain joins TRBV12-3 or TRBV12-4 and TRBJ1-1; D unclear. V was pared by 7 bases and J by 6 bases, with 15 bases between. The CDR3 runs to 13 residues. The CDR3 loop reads CASTPINVPEAFF. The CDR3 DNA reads TGTGCCAGCACCCCTATCAATGTCCCTGAAGCTTTCTTT.

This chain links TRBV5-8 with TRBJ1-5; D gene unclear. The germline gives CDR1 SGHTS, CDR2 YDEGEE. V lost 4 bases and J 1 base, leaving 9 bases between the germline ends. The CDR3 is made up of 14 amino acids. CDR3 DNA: TGTGCCAGCAGCCTCGGGGTAAGCAATCAGCCCCAGCATTTT. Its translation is CASSLGVSNQPQHF.

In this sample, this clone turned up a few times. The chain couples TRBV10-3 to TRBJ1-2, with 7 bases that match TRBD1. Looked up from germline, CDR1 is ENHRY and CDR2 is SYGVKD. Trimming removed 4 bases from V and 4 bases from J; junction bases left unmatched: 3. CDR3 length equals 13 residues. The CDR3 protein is CAISGDSFYGYTF. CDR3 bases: TGTGCCATCAGTGGGGACAGCTTCTATGGCTACACCTTC.

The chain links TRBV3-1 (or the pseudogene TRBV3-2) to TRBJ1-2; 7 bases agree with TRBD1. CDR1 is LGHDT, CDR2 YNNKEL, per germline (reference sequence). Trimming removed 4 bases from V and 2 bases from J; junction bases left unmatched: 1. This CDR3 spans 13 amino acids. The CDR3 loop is CASSPGQNYGYTF. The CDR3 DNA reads TGTGCCAGCAGCCCGGGACAGAACTATGGCTACACCTTC.

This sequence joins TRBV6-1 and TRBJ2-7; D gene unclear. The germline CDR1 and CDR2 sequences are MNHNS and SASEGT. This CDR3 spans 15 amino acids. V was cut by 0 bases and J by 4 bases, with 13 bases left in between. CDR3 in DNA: TGTGCCAGCAGTGAAGCGCTGACACTCACTTACGAGCAGTACTTC. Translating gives CASSEALTLTYEQYF.

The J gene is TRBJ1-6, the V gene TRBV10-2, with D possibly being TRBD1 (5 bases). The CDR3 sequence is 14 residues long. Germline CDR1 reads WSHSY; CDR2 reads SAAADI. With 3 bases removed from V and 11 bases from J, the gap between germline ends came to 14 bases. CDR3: CASSDRALGPPLHF. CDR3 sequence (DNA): TGCGCCAGCAGTGACAGGGCCCTAGGTCCACCCCTCCACTTT.

For the CDR3, the DNA is TGTGCCACCAGACAGGGGTTGGCTGGAGAAAAACTGTTTTTT. It yields the protein CATRQGLAGEKLFF. The genes are TRBV18 and TRBJ1-4; 8 bases align to TRBD1. The germline V gene encodes CDR1 KGHSH and CDR2 LQKENI. The CDR3 sequence is 14 residues long. Trimming took 10 bases from V and 8 from J; bases not matched to a gene: 12.

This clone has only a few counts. CDR3: CASSLDGTGELFF. The DNA of the CDR3 is TGTGCCAGCAGTTTAGACGGGACCGGGGAGCTGTTTTTT. The rearrangement links TRBV12-3 or TRBV12-4 to TRBJ2-2; D gene ambiguous. The V gene lost 1 base and the J gene lost 5 bases, with 5 bases spanning the gap. This CDR3 comprises 13 residues.

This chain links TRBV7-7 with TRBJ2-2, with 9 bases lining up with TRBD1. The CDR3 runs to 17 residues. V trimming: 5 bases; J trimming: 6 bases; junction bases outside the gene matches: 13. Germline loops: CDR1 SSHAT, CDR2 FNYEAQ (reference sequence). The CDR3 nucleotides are TGTGCCAGCAGCCTCGAACTTTGGACAGGGGAGGCCGGGGAGCTGTTTTTT. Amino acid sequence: CASSLELWTGEAGELFF.

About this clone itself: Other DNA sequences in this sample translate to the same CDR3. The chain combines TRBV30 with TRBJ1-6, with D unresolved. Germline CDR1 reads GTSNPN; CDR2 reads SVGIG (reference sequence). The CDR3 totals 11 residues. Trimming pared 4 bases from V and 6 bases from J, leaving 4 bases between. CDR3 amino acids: CAWTINSPLHF. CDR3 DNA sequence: TGTGCCTGGACTATTAATTCACCCCTCCACTTT.

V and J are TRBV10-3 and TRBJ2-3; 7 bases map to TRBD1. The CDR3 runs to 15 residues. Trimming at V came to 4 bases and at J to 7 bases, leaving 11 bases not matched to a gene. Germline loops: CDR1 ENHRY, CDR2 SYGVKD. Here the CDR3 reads CAISATSRDRHTQYF. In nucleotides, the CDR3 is TGTGCCATCAGTGCCACTTCAAGGGACAGACATACGCAGTATTTT.

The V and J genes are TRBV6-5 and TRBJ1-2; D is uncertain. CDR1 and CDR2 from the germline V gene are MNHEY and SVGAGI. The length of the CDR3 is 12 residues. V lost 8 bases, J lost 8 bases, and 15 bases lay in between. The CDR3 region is CASASSWRGYTF. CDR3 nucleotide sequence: TGTGCCAGCGCTAGCTCCTGGCGGGGCTACACCTTC.

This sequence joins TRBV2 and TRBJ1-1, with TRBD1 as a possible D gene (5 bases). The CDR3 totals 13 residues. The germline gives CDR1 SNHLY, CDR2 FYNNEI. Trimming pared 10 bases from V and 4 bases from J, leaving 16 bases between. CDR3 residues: CATSLDTATEAFF. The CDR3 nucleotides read TGTGCCACTTCTCTGGACACGGCCACTGAAGCTTTCTTT.